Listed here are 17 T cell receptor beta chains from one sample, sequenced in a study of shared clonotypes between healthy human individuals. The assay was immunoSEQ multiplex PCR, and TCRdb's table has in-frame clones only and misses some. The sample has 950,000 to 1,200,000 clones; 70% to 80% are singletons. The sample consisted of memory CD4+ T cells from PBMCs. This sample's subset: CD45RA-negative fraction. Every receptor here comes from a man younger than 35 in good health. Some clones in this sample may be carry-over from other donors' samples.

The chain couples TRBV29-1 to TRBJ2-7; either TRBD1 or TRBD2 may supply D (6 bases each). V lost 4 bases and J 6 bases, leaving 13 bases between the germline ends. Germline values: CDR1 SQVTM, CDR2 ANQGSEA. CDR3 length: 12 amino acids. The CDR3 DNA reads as TGCAGCGTTGTGGTCGGAGGGGGCGAGCAGTACTTC. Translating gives CSVVVGGGEQYF.

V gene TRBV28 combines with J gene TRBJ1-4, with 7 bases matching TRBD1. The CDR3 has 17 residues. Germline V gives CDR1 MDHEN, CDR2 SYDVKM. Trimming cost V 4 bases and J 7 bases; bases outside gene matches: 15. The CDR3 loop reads CASSSGEGGAFREKLFF. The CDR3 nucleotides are TGTGCCAGCAGTTCGGGAGAAGGGGGCGCGTTCCGTGAAAAACTGTTTTTT. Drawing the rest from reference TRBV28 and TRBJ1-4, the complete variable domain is DVKVTQSSRYLVKRTGEKVFLECVQDMDHENMFWYRQDPGLGLRLIYFSYDVKMKEKGDIPEGYSVSREKKERFSLILESASTNQTSMYLCASSSGEGGAFREKLFFGSGTQLSVL.

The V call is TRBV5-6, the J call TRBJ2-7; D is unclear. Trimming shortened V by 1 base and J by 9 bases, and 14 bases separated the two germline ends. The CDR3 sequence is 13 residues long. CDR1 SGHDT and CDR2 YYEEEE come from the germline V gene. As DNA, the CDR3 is TGTGCCAGCAGCTTGTACACACCGGATCGGCAGTACTTC. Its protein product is CASSLYTPDRQYF.

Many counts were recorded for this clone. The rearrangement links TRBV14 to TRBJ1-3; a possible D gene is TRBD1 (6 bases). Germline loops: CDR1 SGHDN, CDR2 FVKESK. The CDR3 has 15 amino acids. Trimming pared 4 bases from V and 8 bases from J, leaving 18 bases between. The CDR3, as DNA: TGTGCCAGCAGCCGAACCTACGGGGGCGAGGACACCATATATTTT. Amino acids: CASSRTYGGEDTIYF.

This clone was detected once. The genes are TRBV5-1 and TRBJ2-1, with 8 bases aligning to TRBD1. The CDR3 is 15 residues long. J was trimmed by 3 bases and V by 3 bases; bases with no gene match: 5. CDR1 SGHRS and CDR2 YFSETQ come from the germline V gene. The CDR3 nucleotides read TGCGCCAGCAGCTACCGGGACAGGTTCTACAATGAGCAGTTCTTC. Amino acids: CASSYRDRFYNEQFF.

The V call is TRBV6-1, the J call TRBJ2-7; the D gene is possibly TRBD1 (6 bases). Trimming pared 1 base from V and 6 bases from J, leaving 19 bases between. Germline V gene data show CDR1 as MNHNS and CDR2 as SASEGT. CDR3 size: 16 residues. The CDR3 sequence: CASSEVQGRGRAEQYF. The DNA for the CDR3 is TGTGCCAGCAGTGAAGTTCAAGGCAGGGGTAGGGCCGAGCAGTACTTC.

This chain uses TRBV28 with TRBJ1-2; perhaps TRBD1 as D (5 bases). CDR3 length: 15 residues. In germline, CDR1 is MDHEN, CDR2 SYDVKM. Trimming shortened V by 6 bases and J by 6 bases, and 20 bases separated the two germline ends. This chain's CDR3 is CASRDPGFRPDGYTF. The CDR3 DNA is TGTGCCAGCAGGGATCCAGGGTTCCGCCCGGATGGCTACACCTTC.

CDR3 coding DNA: TGTGCCAGCTCACCTACCGGGCCAGCATACGAGCAGTACTTC. Its translation is CASSPTGPAYEQYF. The chain links TRBV18 to TRBJ2-7; no clear D. CDR1 and CDR2 from the germline V gene are KGHSH and LQKENI. Trimming removed 3 bases from V and 4 bases from J, with 13 bases in between. CDR3 length: 14 residues.

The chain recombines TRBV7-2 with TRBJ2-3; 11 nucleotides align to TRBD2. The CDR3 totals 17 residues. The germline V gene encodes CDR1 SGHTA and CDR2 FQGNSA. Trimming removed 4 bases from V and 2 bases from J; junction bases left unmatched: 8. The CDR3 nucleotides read TGTGCCAGCAGCTCCACTCGACTAGCGGGGATCACAGATACGCAGTATTTT. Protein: CASSSTRLAGITDTQYF.

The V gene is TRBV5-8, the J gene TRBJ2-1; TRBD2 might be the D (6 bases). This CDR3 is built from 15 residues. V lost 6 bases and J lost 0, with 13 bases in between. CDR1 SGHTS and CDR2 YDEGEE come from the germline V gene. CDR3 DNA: TGTGCCAGCACTCAAGCGGGTGCCTCCTACAATGAGCAGTTCTTC. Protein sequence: CASTQAGASYNEQFF.

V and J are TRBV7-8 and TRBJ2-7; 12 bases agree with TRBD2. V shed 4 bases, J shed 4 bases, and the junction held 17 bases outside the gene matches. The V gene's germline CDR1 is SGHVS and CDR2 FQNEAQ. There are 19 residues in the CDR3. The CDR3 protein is CASSSSRWLAGGPRYEQYF. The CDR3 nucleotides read TGTGCCAGCAGCTCCTCCCGGTGGCTAGCGGGAGGGCCGAGGTACGAGCAGTACTTC. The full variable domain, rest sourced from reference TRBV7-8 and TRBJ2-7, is GAGVSQSPRYKVAKRGQDVALRCDPISGHVSLFWYQQALGQGPEFLTYFQNEAQLDKSGLPSDRFFAERPEGSVSTLKIQRTQQEDSAVYLCASSSSRWLAGGPRYEQYFGPGTRLTVT.

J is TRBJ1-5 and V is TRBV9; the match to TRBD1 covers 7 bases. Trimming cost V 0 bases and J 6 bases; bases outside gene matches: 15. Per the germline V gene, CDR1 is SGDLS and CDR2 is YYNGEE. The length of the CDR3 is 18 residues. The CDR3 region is CASSVGEGAPGRGQPQHF. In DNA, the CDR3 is TGTGCCAGCAGCGTAGGTGAGGGGGCGCCAGGTAGGGGTCAGCCCCAGCATTTT.

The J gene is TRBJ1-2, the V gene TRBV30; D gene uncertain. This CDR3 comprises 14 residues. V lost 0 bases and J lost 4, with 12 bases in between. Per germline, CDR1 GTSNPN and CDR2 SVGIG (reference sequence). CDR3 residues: CAWSVPGVGYGYTF. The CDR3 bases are TGTGCCTGGAGTGTCCCCGGGGTGGGCTATGGCTACACCTTC.

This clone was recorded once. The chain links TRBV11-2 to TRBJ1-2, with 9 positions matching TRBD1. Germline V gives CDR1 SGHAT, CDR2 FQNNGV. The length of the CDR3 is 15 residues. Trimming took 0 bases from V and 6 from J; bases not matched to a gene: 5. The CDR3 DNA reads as TGTGCCAGCAGCTTAGACGTGGGACAGGGCAATGGCTACACCTTC. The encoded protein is CASSLDVGQGNGYTF.

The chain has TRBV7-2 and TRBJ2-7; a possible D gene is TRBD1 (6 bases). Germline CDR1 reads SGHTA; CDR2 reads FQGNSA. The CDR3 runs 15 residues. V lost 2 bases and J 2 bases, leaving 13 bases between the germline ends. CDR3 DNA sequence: TGTGCCAGCAGCTTAAGGGGGACGGAGACCTACGAGCAGTACTTC. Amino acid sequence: CASSLRGTETYEQYF.

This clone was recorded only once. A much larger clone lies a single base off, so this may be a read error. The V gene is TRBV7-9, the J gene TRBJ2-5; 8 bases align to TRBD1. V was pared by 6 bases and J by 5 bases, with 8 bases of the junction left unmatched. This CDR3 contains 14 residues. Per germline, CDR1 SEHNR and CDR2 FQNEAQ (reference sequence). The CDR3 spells CASRSQTGVETQYF. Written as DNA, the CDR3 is TGTGCCAGCAGATCCCAGACAGGGGTGGAGACCCAGTACTTC.

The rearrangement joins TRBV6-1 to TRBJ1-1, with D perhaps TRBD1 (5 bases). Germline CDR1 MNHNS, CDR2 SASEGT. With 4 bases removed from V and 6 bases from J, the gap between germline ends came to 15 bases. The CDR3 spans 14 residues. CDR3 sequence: CASSAYQGPAEAFF. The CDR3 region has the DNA TGTGCCAGCAGTGCGTATCAGGGTCCCGCTGAAGCTTTCTTT.